This TCR beta chain was sequenced during a study of neurological immune-mediated disorders. Study-wide results and limits: Sharing of CDR3 amino acid sequences among expanded clones across subjects was absent, suggesting private repertoires in all groups.

This clonotype came up many times. Antigen unknown. This CDR3 contains 14 residues. In germline, CDR1 is DFQATT, CDR2 SNEGSKA (reference sequence). V was shortened by 4 bases and J by 4 bases, with 14 bases between the two germline ends. CD4+ or CD8+ T cells, about a million per library, were used for sorted libraries. The cDNA was produced through 5'RACE with 10-nucleotide random UMIs. One entry per CDR3 protein results from TCRdb running MiXCR on the 5' RACE reads. The top ten hold just under 4% of the sample, which has 35,000 to 45,000 distinct CDR3 sequences, 9.5% to 13% seen once. The chain couples TRBV20-1 to TRBJ1-5; a possible D gene is TRBD1 (6 bases). The receptor's source is a woman between 25 and 40 years old with HTLV-1-associated myelopathy (HAM/TSP). The sample consisted of CD4+ T cells from blood. CDR3 amino acids: CSAKAGAGNQPQHF. The CDR3 nucleotides read TGCAGTGCTAAGGCGGGGGCGGGAAATCAGCCCCAGCATTTT.